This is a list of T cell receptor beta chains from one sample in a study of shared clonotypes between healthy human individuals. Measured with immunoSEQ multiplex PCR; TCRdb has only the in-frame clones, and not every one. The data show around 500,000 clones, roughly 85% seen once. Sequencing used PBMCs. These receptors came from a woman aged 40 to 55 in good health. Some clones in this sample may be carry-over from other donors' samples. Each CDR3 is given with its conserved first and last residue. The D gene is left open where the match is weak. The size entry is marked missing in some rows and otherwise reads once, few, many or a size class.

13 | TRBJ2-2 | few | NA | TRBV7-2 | CASSLYWAGELFF | TGTGCCAGCAGCTTATATTGGGCAGGGGAGCTGTTTTTT
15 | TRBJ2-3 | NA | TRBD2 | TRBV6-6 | CASRLAGGFTDTQYF | TGTGCCAGCAGGCTAGCGGGAGGGTTCACAGATACGCAGTATTTT
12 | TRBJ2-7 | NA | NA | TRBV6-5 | CASSYSPCEQYF | TGTGCCAGCAGTTACTCGCCCTGCGAGCAGTACTTC
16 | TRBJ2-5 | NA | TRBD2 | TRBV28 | CASSLWGLAVQETQYF | TGTGCCAGCAGTTTATGGGGACTAGCGGTCCAAGAGACCCAGTACTTC
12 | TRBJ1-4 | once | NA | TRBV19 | CASSNRAEKLFF | TGTGCCAGTAGTAACCGGGCTGAAAAACTGTTTTTT
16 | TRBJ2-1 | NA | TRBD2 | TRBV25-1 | CASSRIGGRAYNEQFF | TGTGCCAGCAGTCGGATTGGCGGGAGGGCCTACAATGAGCAGTTCTTC
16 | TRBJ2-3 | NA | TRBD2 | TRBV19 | CASSIVAGGSPDTQYF | TGTGCCAGTAGTATAGTGGCGGGAGGATCCCCAGATACGCAGTATTTT
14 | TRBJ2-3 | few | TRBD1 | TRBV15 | CATTGTGRRDTQYF | TGTGCCACTACCGGGACAGGACGAAGGGATACGCAGTATTTT
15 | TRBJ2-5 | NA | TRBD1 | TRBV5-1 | CASSRTGEAQETQYF | TGCGCCAGCAGTCGTACAGGGGAAGCCCAAGAGACCCAGTACTTC
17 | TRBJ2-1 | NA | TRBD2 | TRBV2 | CASISEIAGGSLNEQFF | TGTGCCAGCATTTCTGAAATAGCGGGAGGCTCGCTCAATGAGCAGTTCTTC
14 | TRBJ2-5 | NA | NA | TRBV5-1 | CASSLGGRDGTQYF | TGCGCCAGCAGCTTAGGGGGTCGTGATGGGACCCAGTACTTC
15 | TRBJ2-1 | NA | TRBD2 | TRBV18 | CASSPELAGYNEQFF | TGTGCCAGCTCACCAGAACTAGCGGGCTACAATGAGCAGTTCTTC
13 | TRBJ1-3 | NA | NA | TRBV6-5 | CASSRTAESTIYF | TGTGCCAGCAGCCGGACAGCCGAATCCACCATATATTTT
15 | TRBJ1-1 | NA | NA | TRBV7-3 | CASSLMGTVNTEAFF | TGTGCCAGCAGCTTAATGGGAACAGTGAACACTGAAGCTTTCTTT
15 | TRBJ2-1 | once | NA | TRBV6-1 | CASSDPVYYDNEQFF | TGTGCCAGCAGTGATCCGGTGTACTACGACAATGAGCAGTTCTTC
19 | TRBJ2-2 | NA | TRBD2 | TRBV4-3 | CASSQERGETSGNTGELFF | TGCGCCAGCAGCCAAGAAAGGGGTGAAACTAGCGGGAACACCGGGGAGCTGTTTTTT
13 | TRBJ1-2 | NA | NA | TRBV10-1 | CAYYSKFWWGYTF | TGCGCCTATTACTCTAAGTTCTGGTGGGGCTACACCTTC
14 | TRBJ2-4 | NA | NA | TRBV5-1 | CASSLADSQHIQYF | TGCGCCAGCAGCTTGGCCGATAGTCAGCACATTCAGTACTTC
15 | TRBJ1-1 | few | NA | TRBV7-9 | CASSLEQGRGTEAFF | TGTGCCAGCAGCTTAGAGCAGGGGCGCGGGACTGAAGCTTTCTTT
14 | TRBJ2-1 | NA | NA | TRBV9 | CASTPVGGGNEQFF | TGTGCCAGCACACCTGTCGGTGGAGGCAATGAGCAGTTCTTC
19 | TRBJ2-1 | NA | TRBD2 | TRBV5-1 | CASTRVRSPSGSGYNEQFF | TGCGCCAGCACCAGGGTCAGGAGTCCTAGCGGGAGTGGGTACAATGAGCAGTTCTTC
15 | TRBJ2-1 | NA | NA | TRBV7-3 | CASSPDRGIINEQFF | TGTGCCAGCAGCCCGGATCGGGGGATCATCAATGAGCAGTTCTTC
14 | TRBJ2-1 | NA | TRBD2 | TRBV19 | CASTSGRDHNEQFF | TGTGCTAGCACGTCGGGGAGGGATCACAATGAGCAGTTCTTC
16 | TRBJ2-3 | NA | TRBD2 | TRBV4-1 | CASSQGGTSGRDTQYF | TGCGCCAGCAGCCAAGGAGGGACTAGCGGGAGGGATACGCAGTATTTT
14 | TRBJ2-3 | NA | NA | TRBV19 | CASSRGPGTDTQYF | TGTGCCAGTAGTAGGGGGCCCGGCACAGATACGCAGTATTTT
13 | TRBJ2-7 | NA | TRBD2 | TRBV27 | CASSLGGSYEQYF | TGTGCCAGCAGTTTGGGGGGGTCCTACGAGCAGTACTTC
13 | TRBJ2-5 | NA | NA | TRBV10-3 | CAISESLSETQYF | TGTGCCATCAGTGAGTCTTTATCAGAGACCCAGTACTTC
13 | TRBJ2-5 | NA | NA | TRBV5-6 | CASSSGRTLAQYF | TGTGCCAGCAGCAGCGGACGGACCTTGGCCCAGTACTTC
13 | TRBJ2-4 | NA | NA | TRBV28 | CASSDRIKNIQYF | TGTGCCAGCAGTGACAGAATCAAAAACATTCAGTACTTC
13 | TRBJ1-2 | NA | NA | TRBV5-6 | CASSDRRLYGYTF | TGTGCCAGCTCGGACAGAAGGCTCTATGGCTACACCTTC
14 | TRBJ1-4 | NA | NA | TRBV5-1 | CASSPTGDNEKLFF | TGCGCCAGCAGCCCGACAGGAGATAATGAAAAACTGTTTTTT
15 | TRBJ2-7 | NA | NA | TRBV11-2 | CASSPALTGRYEQYF | TGTGCCAGCAGCCCCGCCCTGACAGGGAGGTACGAGCAGTACTTC
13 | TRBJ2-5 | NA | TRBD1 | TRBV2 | CASSRGPRETQYF | TGTGCCAGCTCCAGGGGGCCTCGGGAGACCCAGTACTTC
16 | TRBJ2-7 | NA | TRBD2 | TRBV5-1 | CASSLGAGTSAYEQYF | TGCGCCAGCAGCTTGGGTGCCGGGACTAGCGCCTACGAGCAGTACTTC
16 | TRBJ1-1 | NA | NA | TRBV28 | CASSPPGPTMNTEAFF | TGTGCCAGCAGTCCTCCGGGCCCCACTATGAACACTGAAGCTTTCTTT
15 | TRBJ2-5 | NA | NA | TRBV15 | CATSRVAALLETQYF | TGTGCCACCAGCAGAGTCGCAGCGCTTTTGGAGACCCAGTACTTC
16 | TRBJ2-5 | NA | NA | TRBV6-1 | CASSGGTPMAQETQYF | TGTGCCAGCAGTGGTGGGACTCCCATGGCACAAGAGACCCAGTACTTC
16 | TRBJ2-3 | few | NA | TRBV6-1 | CASSEAVGPSTDTQYF | TGTGCCAGCAGTGAAGCGGTCGGGCCTAGCACAGATACGCAGTATTTT
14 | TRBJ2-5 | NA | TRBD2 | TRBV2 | CASSSPGRSKTQYF | TGTGCCAGCAGTAGCCCCGGGAGGTCGAAGACCCAGTACTTC
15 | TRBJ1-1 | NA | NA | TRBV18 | CASSPPETMNTEAFF | TGTGCCAGCTCACCACCGGAGACCATGAACACTGAAGCTTTCTTT
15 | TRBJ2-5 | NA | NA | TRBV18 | CASSPRTGLMETQYF | TGTGCCAGCTCACCACGTACAGGGTTGATGGAGACCCAGTACTTC
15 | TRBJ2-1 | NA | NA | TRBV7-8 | CASNPSPSPGNEQFF | TGTGCCAGCAACCCATCCCCTAGCCCAGGAAATGAGCAGTTCTTC
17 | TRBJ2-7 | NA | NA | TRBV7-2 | CASSLVRSGTNSYEQYF | TGTGCCAGCAGCTTAGTCCGGTCAGGGACGAACTCCTACGAGCAGTACTTC
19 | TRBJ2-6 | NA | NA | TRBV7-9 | CASSWEADTSYPGANVLTF | TGTGCCAGCAGCTGGGAAGCAGACACATCTTACCCTGGGGCCAACGTCCTGACTTTC
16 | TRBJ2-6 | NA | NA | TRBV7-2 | CASSPAGVSGANVLTF | TGTGCCAGCAGCCCTGCAGGGGTCTCTGGGGCCAACGTCCTGACTTTC
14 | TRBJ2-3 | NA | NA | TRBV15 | CATSRVAIAPTQYF | TGTGCCACCAGCAGAGTCGCTATCGCCCCTACGCAGTATTTT
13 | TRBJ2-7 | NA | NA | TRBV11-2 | CASSNPGIYEQYF | TGTGCCAGCAGCAACCCAGGGATCTACGAGCAGTACTTC
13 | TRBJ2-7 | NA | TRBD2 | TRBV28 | CASSRGSYYEQYF | TGTGCCAGCAGCCGCGGGAGCTACTACGAGCAGTACTTC
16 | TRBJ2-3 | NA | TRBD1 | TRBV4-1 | CASSQPGTGFSDTQYF | TGCGCCAGCAGCCAGCCCGGGACAGGGTTTTCGGATACGCAGTATTTT
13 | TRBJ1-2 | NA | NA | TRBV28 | CASSPPGHYGYTF | TGTGCCAGCAGCCCGCCTGGACACTATGGCTACACCTTC